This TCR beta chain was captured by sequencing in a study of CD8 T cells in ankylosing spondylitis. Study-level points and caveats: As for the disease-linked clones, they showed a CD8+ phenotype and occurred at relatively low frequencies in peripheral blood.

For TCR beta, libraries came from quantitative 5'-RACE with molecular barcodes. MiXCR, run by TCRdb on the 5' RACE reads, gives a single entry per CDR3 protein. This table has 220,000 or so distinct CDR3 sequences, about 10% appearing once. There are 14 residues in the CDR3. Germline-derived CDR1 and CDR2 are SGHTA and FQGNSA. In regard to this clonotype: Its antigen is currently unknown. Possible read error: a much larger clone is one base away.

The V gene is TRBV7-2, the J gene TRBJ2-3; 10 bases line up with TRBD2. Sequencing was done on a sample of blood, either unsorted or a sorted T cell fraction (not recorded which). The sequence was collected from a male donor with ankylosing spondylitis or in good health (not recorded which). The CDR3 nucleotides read TGTGCCCACTTAGGACTAGCGGACACAGATGCGCAGTATTTT. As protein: CAHLGLADTDAQYF.